This T cell receptor (beta chain) is from a study of long-term antiretroviral therapy in people with HIV. Looking at the study overall: The 2015 immediate-ART recommendation was preceded by the earliest samples by about a decade.

They ran version v3.0 of the immunoSEQ assay at survey level. Using immunoSEQ multiplex PCR, the repertoire was profiled, and TCRdb retains in-frame clones only, with some absent. The sample includes tens of thousands of clones, roughly 73% of them seen just once. This clone has just one count. The V end was cut by 8 bases, the J end by 3 bases, with 14 bases between. In germline, CDR1 is MNHNY, CDR2 SVGAGI (reference sequence). This CDR3 is 14 amino acids long. The TCR was taken from a man aged 18 to 30 with HIV. The chain links TRBV6-6 to TRBJ1-5; tentatively, D is TRBD1 (6 bases). The sample was unsorted PBMCs, taken 1.5 years before starting antiretroviral therapy. The CDR3 region has the DNA TGTGCCAGCGTCGACGACAGGTTCAATCAGCCCCAGCATTTT. Protein: CASVDDRFNQPQHF.